This record concerns one TCR beta chain sequence. The antigen is unknown. The data are from a study of cytomegalovirus exposure and HLA in healthy donors. Looking at the study overall: Approximately 190 million T cells yielded more than 90 million unique TCR beta sequences, as an earlier analysis found.

The CDR3 has 16 residues. Looked up from germline, CDR1 is MNHEY and CDR2 is SVGAGI. General observations from the study: TCR beta chains numbering 164 were designated cytomegalovirus-associated. Later analysis found that TCR beta chains associated with HLA were more clonally expanded than other, equally common chains.

The PCR ran on 60 Vbeta and 13 Jbeta primers. Using immunoSEQ multiplex PCR, the repertoire was profiled, and TCRdb retains in-frame clones only, with some absent. Of approximately 150,000 clones in the sample, 80% were seen once. The donors comprised healthy bone marrow donors. The sample consisted of PBMCs. The sequence derives from a man under 40 in good health and CMV-seronegative. The chain recombines TRBV6-5 with TRBJ2-5; 8 nucleotides align to TRBD1. The last part of the DNA fits TRBJ2-7 better; the J call may be wrong. The CDR3 loop is CASSFWRGQGSYEQYF. CDR3 in DNA: TGTGCCAGCAGTTTTTGGAGAGGACAGGGCTCTTACGAGCAGTACTTC.